A single sample gave rise to the 29 T cell receptor beta chains below, sequenced in a study of OX40 agonist ivuxolimab in advanced cancers. Measured with immunoSEQ multiplex PCR; TCRdb has only the in-frame clones, and not every one. The repertoire includes roughly 70,000 clones, 84% of them detected once, and approximately 2% sits in the top ten. Sequenced material: CD4+ or CD8+ T cells sorted from blood, taken in a trial of the OX40 agonist ivuxolimab. Receptors were obtained from an adult with an advanced solid tumor such as melanoma, head and neck, liver or kidney cancer.

The genes are TRBV18 and TRBJ1-4; D uncertain. Germline-derived CDR1 and CDR2 are KGHSH and LQKENI. The CDR3 spans 15 residues. The V end was cut by 3 bases, the J end by 8 bases, with 16 bases between. CDR3 in DNA: TGTGCCAGCTCACCGGGGAGGGCCCGAGGGGAAAAACTGTTTTTT. Amino acid sequence: CASSPGRARGEKLFF.

This clone came up a few times. The rearrangement uses TRBV25-1 and TRBJ2-3; D is ambiguous. The CDR3 has 14 amino acids. Germline V CDR1 and CDR2: MGHDK, SYGVNS. V was shortened by 1 base and J by 3 bases, with 8 bases between the two germline ends. The CDR3 here is CASSEWAGTDTQYF. The DNA of the CDR3 is TGTGCCAGCAGTGAATGGGCAGGTACAGATACGCAGTATTTT.

There are a few counts of this clone. The CDR3 sequence is CASSPQPGQGSTEAFF. CDR3 coding DNA: TGCGCCAGCAGCCCCCAACCGGGACAGGGGAGCACTGAAGCTTTCTTT. The J gene is TRBJ1-1, the V gene TRBV4-3; 10 nucleotides agree with TRBD1. Germline lookup yields CDR1 LGHNA and CDR2 YSLEER. The CDR3 has 16 residues. Germline trimming cut 4 bases from V and 4 bases from J; bases unmatched to any gene: 9.

The genes are TRBV6-6 and TRBJ1-6; weak D call: TRBD1 (5 bases). V was trimmed by 6 bases and J by 10 bases, leaving 16 bases between them. The CDR3 is 14 amino acids. CDR1 is MNHNY, CDR2 SVGAGI, per germline (reference sequence). In DNA form, the CDR3 reads TGTGCCAGCAGCCGGGGACGATCGGAGTCACCCCTCCACTTT. Residues: CASSRGRSESPLHF.

V gene TRBV5-1 combines with J gene TRBJ1-1; D not certain. The length of the CDR3 is 13 residues. V lost 0 bases, J lost 1 base, and 4 bases lay in between. CDR1 SGHRS and CDR2 YFSETQ come from the germline V gene. CDR3 in DNA: TGCGCCAGCAGCTTGGATCCGAACACTGAAGCTTTCTTT. It codes for CASSLDPNTEAFF.

This chain joins TRBV5-1 and TRBJ1-2; 8 nucleotides align to TRBD1. The V gene end was trimmed by 1 base and the J gene end by 2 bases; junction bases not matched to a gene: 10. In germline, CDR1 is SGHRS, CDR2 YFSETQ. The CDR3 consists of 17 residues. This CDR3 reads CASSLRTGSFTNYGYTF. The CDR3 nucleotides read TGCGCCAGCAGCTTGCGGACAGGGAGCTTTACCAACTATGGCTACACCTTC.

This clone was observed many times. This sequence joins TRBV21-1 and TRBJ2-3. TRBV21-1 is noted as a pseudogene. CDR3 length: 10 amino acids. CDR3 sequence (DNA): TGTGCCAGCAGCAGGGATACGCAGTATTTT. Encoded protein: CASSRDTQYF.

The chain couples TRBV21-1 to TRBJ2-1; whether TRBD2, the table's D call, matches the DNA was not checked. TRBV21-1 is a pseudogene. The CDR3 has 12 residues. The CDR3 is CASLPNTLGQFF. The CDR3 coding sequence is TGTGCCAGCCTGCCAAATACCCTCGGTCAGTTCTTC.

This clone was recorded once. V is TRBV7-2 and J is TRBJ2-2, with no clear D. Trimming shortened V by 4 bases and J by 6 bases, and 9 bases separated the two germline ends. This CDR3 has 13 residues. Per the germline V gene, CDR1 is SGHTA and CDR2 is FQGNSA. The CDR3 loop is CASSSRVAGELFF. DNA of the CDR3: TGTGCCAGCAGCTCCCGGGTGGCCGGGGAGCTGTTTTTT.

The table lists this clone with a few counts. The J gene is TRBJ1-2, the V gene TRBV4-2; D gene ambiguous. V shed 3 bases and J shed 8 bases, with 19 bases lying between them. This CDR3 spans 15 amino acids. The germline gives CDR1 LGHNA, CDR2 YNFKEQ. The CDR3 spells CASSQANRDLGGYTF. CDR3 bases: TGTGCCAGCAGCCAGGCGAACCGGGATCTGGGGGGCTACACCTTC.

This clone was seen a single time. This chain joins TRBV7-9 and TRBJ1-4; no reliable D call. Germline loops: CDR1 SEHNR, CDR2 FQNEAQ (reference sequence). The CDR3 runs 15 residues. V lost 2 bases, J lost 0 bases, and 7 bases lay in between. The CDR3 sequence is CASSLPIATNEKLFF. In DNA form, the CDR3 reads TGTGCCAGCAGCTTACCAATAGCAACTAATGAAAAACTGTTTTTT.

The chain carries TRBV6-5 and TRBJ1-3; D remains unclear. From germline, CDR1 is MNHEY and CDR2 SVGAGI. This CDR3 is 15 amino acids long. V was shortened by 2 bases and J by 0 bases, with 8 bases between the two germline ends. The CDR3 here is CASSYRLSSGNTIYF. For the CDR3, the DNA is TGTGCCAGCAGTTACAGGTTAAGCTCTGGAAACACCATATATTTT.

The rearrangement links TRBV4-1 to TRBJ2-3, with TRBD2 matching 8 bases. CDR1 and CDR2 from the germline V gene are MGHRA and YSYEKL. The CDR3 consists of 16 residues. The trim removed 0 bases at V and 1 base at J, leaving 3 bases unmatched. The CDR3 reads CASSQESLAGTDTQYF. The DNA for the CDR3 is TGCGCCAGCAGCCAAGAATCACTAGCGGGCACAGATACGCAGTATTTT.

V usage is TRBV5-1 and J usage is TRBJ2-5; 10 nucleotides align to TRBD2. The CDR3 sequence is 13 residues long. Trimming at V came to 7 bases and at J to 4 bases, leaving 4 bases not matched to a gene. In germline, CDR1 is SGHRS, CDR2 YFSETQ. CDR3 DNA sequence: TGCGCCAGCTCCCGACTAGCGGGAGAGACCCAGTACTTC. Protein: CASSRLAGETQYF.

This chain joins TRBV7-2 and TRBJ2-7; 9 bases line up with TRBD2. J gave up 0 bases and V 5 bases, and 14 bases lay outside the gene matches. The germline V gene has CDR1 SGHTA and CDR2 FQGNSA. The CDR3 length is 18 residues. CDR3 amino acids: CASSLGGGGSGSSYEQYF. In DNA, the CDR3 is TGTGCCAGCAGCCTAGGAGGGGGGGGTAGCGGGAGCTCCTACGAGCAGTACTTC.

The CDR3 region is CASRLETEYTEAFF. CDR3 nucleotides: TGTGCAAGTCGCTTAGAGACAGAATACACTGAAGCTTTCTTT. The gene calls are TRBV12-2 and TRBJ1-1; the table's TRBD1 call for D was not verified on the DNA. TRBV12-2 is labeled a pseudogene. The CDR3 runs to 14 residues.

CDR3 region: CASSLKASGYEQYF. The CDR3 bases are TGTGCCAGCAGTTTAAAAGCTAGCGGATACGAGCAGTACTTC. The chain uses TRBV28 and TRBJ2-7; 7 nucleotides match TRBD2. Looked up from germline, CDR1 is MDHEN and CDR2 is SYDVKM. The V segment lost 2 bases and the J segment 4 bases; nucleotides outside the gene matches: 5. The CDR3 is 14 residues long.

The chain employs TRBV5-4 and TRBJ1-4; 8 bases fit TRBD1. Germline values: CDR1 SGHNT, CDR2 YYREEE (reference sequence). The CDR3 length is 17 residues. V gave up 5 bases and J gave up 0 bases; unmatched junction bases: 9. The CDR3 DNA is TGTGCCAGCAGTACCGGGACAGGACCAGCAACTAATGAAAAACTGTTTTTT. It is translated as CASSTGTGPATNEKLFF.

V and J are TRBV18 and TRBJ1-2; D is possibly TRBD1 (6 bases). Germline V lookup: CDR1 KGHSH, CDR2 LQKENI. V dropped 3 bases and J dropped 1 base, with 9 bases sitting between them. The CDR3 length is 14 residues. Here the CDR3 DNA reads TGTGCCAGCTCACCGTCAGGGGATAACTATGGCTACACCTTC. It encodes CASSPSGDNYGYTF.

This rearrangement joins TRBV4-1 to TRBJ1-2; no reliable D call. The CDR3 contains 17 residues. Germline loops: CDR1 MGHRA, CDR2 YSYEKL. Trimming stripped 0 bases from V and 4 bases from J, with 18 bases between. This CDR3 reads CASSQEVPAGGGYGYTF. CDR3 coding DNA: TGCGCCAGCAGCCAAGAAGTCCCAGCAGGAGGAGGCTATGGCTACACCTTC.

This chain connects TRBV6-6 to TRBJ2-5; possibly TRBD1 or TRBD2 for D (5 bases each). The CDR3 is 14 residues long. Per germline, CDR1 MNHNY and CDR2 SVGAGI (reference sequence). V lost 9 bases, J lost 3 bases, and 17 bases lay in between. CDR3 sequence reads: CARYRDPQKETQYF. The CDR3 DNA follows: TGTGCCAGGTACCGGGACCCCCAGAAAGAGACCCAGTACTTC.

With respect to this clone: One end of the junction varies from germline; a read error may be responsible. The chain has TRBV7-8 and TRBJ2-7, with TRBD2 identical over 10 bases. From germline, CDR1 is SGHVS and CDR2 FQNEAQ. The CDR3 is made up of 14 amino acids. The CDR3 nucleotides are TGTGCCAGCAGCGTAGCGGGGGGAACCTACGAGCAGTACTTC. This gives the protein CASSVAGGTYEQYF.

The chain employs TRBV7-9 and TRBJ1-2; perhaps TRBD1 as D (5 bases). The V and J ends lost 4 bases and 5 bases respectively, with 23 bases between them. Germline V CDR1 and CDR2: SEHNR, FQNEAQ (reference sequence). This CDR3 spans 17 amino acids. The CDR3 spells CASSYSPLVGAPYGYTF. DNA of the CDR3: TGTGCCAGCAGCTATTCACCCCTCGTAGGGGCCCCTTATGGCTACACCTTC.

The chain uses TRBV11-2 and TRBJ2-3; D is unresolved. The V and J ends lost 1 base and 4 bases respectively, with 6 bases between them. CDR1 and CDR2 from the germline V gene are SGHAT and FQNNGV. The CDR3 has 13 residues. The chain's CDR3 is CASSLVLADTQYF. The CDR3 DNA is TGTGCCAGCAGCTTAGTTTTGGCAGATACGCAGTATTTT. Supplemented by reference TRBV11-2 and TRBJ2-3, the full variable domain reads EAGVAQSPRYKIIEKRQSVAFWCNPISGHATLYWYQQILGQGPKLLIQFQNNGVVDDSQLPKDRFSAERLKGVDSTLKIQPAKLEDSAVYLCASSLVLADTQYFGPGTRLTVL.

The rearrangement joins TRBV4-1 to TRBJ2-4; D is perhaps TRBD1 (6 bases). CDR3 length equals 16 residues. Germline lookup yields CDR1 MGHRA and CDR2 YSYEKL. V was pared by 0 bases and J by 0 bases, with 9 bases between. As DNA, the CDR3 is TGCGCCAGCAGCCAAGAGACAGGTATAGCCAAAAACATTCAGTACTTC. The encoded protein is CASSQETGIAKNIQYF.

The CDR3 spells CASSDQRSGAAGELFF. CDR3 sequence (DNA): TGTGCCAGCAGCGATCAAAGGTCGGGGGCCGCCGGGGAGCTGTTTTTT. V usage is TRBV7-3 and J usage is TRBJ2-2, with D possibly called TRBD1 or TRBD2 (6 bases each). The CDR3 is 16 residues long. The V end lost 5 bases, the J end lost 6 bases, and 19 bases lay between the germline ends. CDR1 is SGHTA and CDR2 is FQGTGA in the germline V gene.

The chain is built from TRBV29-1 and TRBJ2-5, with 7 bases fitting TRBD2. Trimming took 6 bases from V and 1 from J; bases not matched to a gene: 5. The germline V gene encodes CDR1 SQVTM and CDR2 ANQGSEA. The CDR3 sequence is 13 residues long. Written as DNA, the CDR3 is TGCAGCGTCCGAGCGGGAAGCCAAGAGACCCAGTACTTC. This gives the protein CSVRAGSQETQYF.

V and J are TRBV11-2 and TRBJ2-5, with D maybe TRBD1 (5 bases). Germline V gives CDR1 SGHAT, CDR2 FQNNGV. The CDR3 is 15 amino acids. V was trimmed by 5 bases and J by 4 bases, leaving 17 bases between them. The CDR3 loop is CASSPQVTNLETQYF. The CDR3 DNA reads TGTGCCAGCAGCCCACAGGTTACAAATCTAGAGACCCAGTACTTC.

This clone showed up just once. The chain is built from TRBV29-1 and TRBJ2-5, with TRBD2 matching 7 bases. V shed 0 bases, J shed 5 bases, and the junction held 15 bases outside the gene matches. The V gene's germline CDR1 is SQVTM and CDR2 ANQGSEA. This CDR3 is 17 amino acids long. CDR3 sequence: CSVEDLLAGRGEETQYF. CDR3 DNA sequence: TGCAGCGTTGAAGATTTGTTGGCGGGACGGGGGGAGGAGACCCAGTACTTC.